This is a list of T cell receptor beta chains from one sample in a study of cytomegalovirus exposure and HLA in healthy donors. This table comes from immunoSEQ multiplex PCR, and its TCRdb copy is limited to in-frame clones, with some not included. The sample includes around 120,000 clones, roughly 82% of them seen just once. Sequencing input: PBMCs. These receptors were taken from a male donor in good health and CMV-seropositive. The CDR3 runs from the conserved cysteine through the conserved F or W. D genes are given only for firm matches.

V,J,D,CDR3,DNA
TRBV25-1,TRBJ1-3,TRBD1,CASSDFLGTGSSGNTIYF,TGTGCCAGCAGTGATTTCCTCGGGACAGGGTCCTCTGGAAACACCATATATTTT
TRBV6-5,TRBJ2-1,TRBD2,CASSYLASGSRNEQFF,TGTGCCAGCAGTTATTTGGCTAGCGGGAGCAGGAATGAGCAGTTCTTC
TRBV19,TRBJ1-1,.,CASSWGLEDTEAFF,TGTGCCAGTAGTTGGGGATTGGAGGACACTGAAGCTTTCTTT
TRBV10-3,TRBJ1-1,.,CAISVRGGTEAFF,TGTGCCATCAGTGTAAGGGGAGGCACTGAAGCTTTCTTT
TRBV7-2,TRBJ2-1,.,CASSLEAVSYNEQFF,TGTGCCAGCAGCTTAGAAGCGGTGTCCTACAATGAGCAGTTCTTC
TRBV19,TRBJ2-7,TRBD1,CASSIEGQGFYEQYF,TGTGCCAGTAGTATAGAGGGACAGGGTTTCTACGAGCAGTACTTC
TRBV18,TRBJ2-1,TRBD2,CASSPQLADNEQFF,TGTGCCAGCTCACCACAACTAGCGGACAATGAGCAGTTCTTC
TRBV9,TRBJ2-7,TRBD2,CASSVGSGSSYEQYF,TGTGCCAGCAGCGTAGGAAGCGGGAGCTCCTACGAGCAGTACTTC
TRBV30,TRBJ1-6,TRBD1,CAWSAADRVESPLHF,TGTGCCTGGAGTGCCGCGGACAGGGTGGAATCACCCCTCCACTTT
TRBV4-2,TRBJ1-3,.,CASSQDPRPGRGSGNTIYF,TGTGCCAGCAGCCAAGACCCCAGACCTGGGAGAGGTTCTGGAAACACCATATATTTT
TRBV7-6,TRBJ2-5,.,CASSLGRNRQETQYF,TGTGCCAGCAGCTTAGGTAGGAACAGACAAGAGACCCAGTACTTC
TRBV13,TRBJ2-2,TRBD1,CARDRVDTGELFF,TGTGCCAGGGACAGGGTCGACACCGGGGAGCTGTTTTTT
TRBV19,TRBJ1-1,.,CASSIAGPNTEAFF,TGTGCCAGTAGTATAGCTGGGCCCAACACTGAAGCTTTCTTT